Listed below are T cell receptor beta chains from one sample, sequenced in a study of PD-L1 blockade in urothelial cancer. Repertoires were generated with immunoSEQ multiplex PCR, while TCRdb's copy carries only in-frame clones and drops some. This table has 33,000 or so clones, over 75% appearing once. The sample consisted of PBMCs, taken around atezolizumab (anti-PD-L1) treatment. These receptors were taken from a man between 65 and 79 years old with urothelial cancer. Each CDR3 is given with its conserved first and last residue. Fields, in order: V gene, D gene, clone size, J gene, CDR3 DNA, CDR3 protein. D genes are given only for firm matches. Rows give clone size only sometimes, using once, few, many, or a class for an expanded clone.

TRBV9	-	few	TRBJ1-1	TGTGCCAGCAGCTCCGGGACACAGAACACTGAAGCTTTCTTT	CASSSGTQNTEAFF
TRBV5-5	TRBD1	once	TRBJ1-1	TGTGCCAGCAGCGTGGACAGGGCTTTTGGCACTGAAGCTTTCTTT	CASSVDRAFGTEAFF
TRBV19	-	-	TRBJ1-4	TGTGCCAGTAGTATAGACAGGTCCCTTTCCGGAAAACTGTTTTTT	CASSIDRSLSGKLFF
TRBV5-6	-	-	TRBJ2-1	TGTGCCAGCAGCTTCCCGCAGGGAAACTCCTACAATGAGCAGTTCTTC	CASSFPQGNSYNEQFF
TRBV2	TRBD1	-	TRBJ1-4	TGTGCCAGCCAGGCGGGGACAGGGCAGGAAAAACTGTTTTTT	CASQAGTGQEKLFF
TRBV6-5	TRBD2	once	TRBJ2-7	TGTGCCAGCAGTGCCGGGACTAGCGGGAACGAGCAGTACTTC	CASSAGTSGNEQYF
TRBV7-2	TRBD2	-	TRBJ2-1	TGTGCCAGCAGTCCAAGACAGCTAGCGGGAAAGTTCTTC	CASSPRQLAGKFF
TRBV20-1	-	-	TRBJ2-1	TGCAGCCGGGACTTCCACAATGAGCAGTTCTTC	CSRDFHNEQFF
TRBV21-1	-	-	TRBJ1-5	TGTGCCAGCAGCAAAGATCAGTCCGGGGACAGTCCTAAGGGCGATCGTAGCAATCAGCCCCAGCATTTT	CASSKDQSGDSPKGDRSNQPQHF
TRBV7-3	-	-	TRBJ2-1	TGTGCCAGCAGCTTAGAGGGGGGGCAATTCCATGAGCAGTTCTTC	CASSLEGGQFHEQFF
TRBV2	TRBD1	-	TRBJ2-7	TGTGCCAGCAAGAGCGGAGGGACAGGGACCGTGGAGGAGCAGTACTTC	CASKSGGTGTVEEQYF
TRBV28	-	-	TRBJ1-5	TGTGCCAGCAGTTCCATATGGGGCAGGGAGCCCCAGCATTTT	CASSSIWGREPQHF
TRBV2	-	-	TRBJ1-4	TGTGCCAGCGGAGGGATTGGGCGGGATAATGAAAAACTGTTTTTT	CASGGIGRDNEKLFF
TRBV19	-	-	TRBJ2-5	TGTGCCAGTAGTCCCCCGGGCAGGGGATTGGAGACCCAGTACTTC	CASSPPGRGLETQYF
TRBV7-2	TRBD1	-	TRBJ2-1	TGTGCCAGCAGCACGCCGGGACAGGTTCTGTTCTTC	CASSTPGQVLFF
TRBV6-5	-	-	TRBJ1-1	TGTGCCAGCAGTTACCTCCAGGTTGGAACTGAAGCTTTCTTT	CASSYLQVGTEAFF
TRBV19	TRBD2	-	TRBJ2-1	TGTGCCAGTAAGGGGACTAGCGGGTACTCCTACAATGAGCAGTTCTTC	CASKGTSGYSYNEQFF
TRBV5-1	TRBD1	-	TRBJ1-1	TGCGCCAGCGTCGACAGGGGGAACAAGGGTGAAGCTTTCTTT	CASVDRGNKGEAFF
TRBV18	TRBD1	-	TRBJ2-7	TGTGCCAGCTCACCTCGACAGGGTTTCTACGAGCAGTACTTC	CASSPRQGFYEQYF
TRBV7-8	-	few	TRBJ1-6	TGTGCCAGCAGCGAGAGGGTGAGCAATTCACCCCTCCACTTT	CASSERVSNSPLHF
TRBV25-1	-	few	TRBJ2-2	TGTGCCAGCAGTGCCGACACCGACACCGGGGAGCTGTTTTTT	CASSADTDTGELFF
TRBV11-3	TRBD1	-	TRBJ2-3	TGTGCCAGCAGCGCCCGACAGGGCCCTCAGACAGATACGCAGTATTTT	CASSARQGPQTDTQYF
TRBV7-2	-	once	TRBJ2-5	TGTGCCAGCAGCTTCGGGTCGGGATACCAAGAGACCCAGTACTTC	CASSFGSGYQETQYF
TRBV5-8	TRBD1	-	TRBJ1-2	TGTGCCAGCAGCTTCTCGGGGGGACAGGTCTATGGCTACACCTTC	CASSFSGGQVYGYTF
TRBV27	TRBD1	-	TRBJ1-4	TGTGCCAGCAGTTTATCGGGACAGGGCGCTAATGAAAAACTGTTTTTT	CASSLSGQGANEKLFF
TRBV4-3	-	-	TRBJ2-3	TGCGCCAGCAGCCAAGAGAGGGGACTGGCCACAGATACGCAGTATTTT	CASSQERGLATDTQYF
TRBV6-5	-	-	TRBJ1-4	TGTGCCAGCAGCCCCAGCGGGGGGTACGATGAAAAACTGTTTTTT	CASSPSGGYDEKLFF
TRBV6-5	TRBD2	few	TRBJ2-7	TGTGCCAGCGGGACTAGAAACTACGAGCAGTACTTC	CASGTRNYEQYF
TRBV29-1	TRBD1	-	TRBJ2-1	TGCAGCGTTGAAAACCCGGACAGGGGGCCCTACAATGAGCAGTTCTTC	CSVENPDRGPYNEQFF
TRBV27	TRBD2	-	TRBJ2-4	TGTGCCAGCACCCTAGAGCGGGGGGGCATTCAGTACTTC	CASTLERGGIQYF
TRBV7-9	-	-	TRBJ1-1	TGTGCCAGCAGCCCTAAGGGCGCAGGGTTGAACACTGAAGCTTTCTTT	CASSPKGAGLNTEAFF
TRBV5-1	TRBD2	-	TRBJ2-3	TGCGCCAGCAGCTTGGGGTCGGGAGGGCGGAATACGCAGTATTTT	CASSLGSGGRNTQYF
TRBV4-1	-	-	TRBJ2-2	TGCGCCAGCAGCCAAGATAGAAACACCGGGGAGCTGTTTTTT	CASSQDRNTGELFF
TRBV10-3	TRBD2	-	TRBJ2-1	TGTGCCATCAGTGAGTCCACTAGCGGGGGCGTCAGCTCCTACAATGAGCAGTTCTTC	CAISESTSGGVSSYNEQFF
TRBV11-2	TRBD2	-	TRBJ2-5	TGTGCCAGCAGCTTAGTGGGACTAGCGGGGGGGCCTACGGAGACCCAGTACTTC	CASSLVGLAGGPTETQYF
TRBV28	-	-	TRBJ2-7	TGTGCCAGCAGCTTTCCTACTAGCCCTAGCTCCTACGAGCAGTACTTC	CASSFPTSPSSYEQYF
TRBV5-1	TRBD2	-	TRBJ2-3	TGCGCCAGCAGCTTGGGAACTAGCGGGAGGAGGACAGATACGCAGTATTTT	CASSLGTSGRRTDTQYF
TRBV4-2	-	few	TRBJ1-5	TGTGCCAGCAGCCAAGCAGGACAAGGCTATAGCAATCAGCCCCAGCATTTT	CASSQAGQGYSNQPQHF
TRBV5-8	-	-	TRBJ2-3	TGTGCCAGCAGCTTGGGGTACAGGGCCGATACGCAGTATTTT	CASSLGYRADTQYF
TRBV7-8	TRBD1	-	TRBJ2-7	TGTGCCAGCAGCAAGGGGACAGGGCCTTCCTACGAGCAGTACTTC	CASSKGTGPSYEQYF
TRBV5-1	-	-	TRBJ1-2	TGCGCCAGCAGAGACAGCACTAACTATGGCTACACCTTC	CASRDSTNYGYTF
TRBV19	-	-	TRBJ2-5	TGTGCCTCTAAGGACGGACTTCGGGAGACCCAGTACTTC	CASKDGLRETQYF
TRBV5-5	-	-	TRBJ1-3	TGTGCCAGCATCCTAACCTTTTCCGGAAACACCATATATTTT	CASILTFSGNTIYF
TRBV9	TRBD2	-	TRBJ2-1	TGTGCCAGCAGCGGAACGACTAGCGGGGGGGGGAATGAGCAGTTCTTC	CASSGTTSGGGNEQFF
TRBV19	-	-	TRBJ2-5	TGTGCCAGTAGTCCTTCCCGGGGAGAGACCCAGTACTTC	CASSPSRGETQYF
TRBV28	-	-	TRBJ2-1	TGTGCCAGCAGTCTCGACTCAAGGGGTGCCAATGAGCAGTTCTTC	CASSLDSRGANEQFF
TRBV18	-	-	TRBJ1-2	TGTGCCAGCTCACCACGGCAGGGTGATGGCTACACCTTC	CASSPRQGDGYTF